Below are 26 T cell receptor beta chains sequenced from a single sample in a study of molecular identifiers for immune sequencing clone quantification. TCRdb redid the calling of the PCR reads with MiXCR, one entry per CDR3 protein. This table has 300,000 to 400,000 distinct CDR3 sequences, 24% appearing once. Sequencing used naive CD8+ T cells from blood, with Jurkat cell RNA spiked in. The sample's subset: FACS-sorted CD8+CD4-CCR7+CD45RA+ naive T cells. All receptors derive from a human donor in good health. Some libraries in this study had Jurkat cell RNA spiked in.

J is TRBJ2-3 and V is TRBV4-3; 7 bases are a match to TRBD2. Germline CDR1 and CDR2: LGHNA and YSLEER. V lost 3 bases to trimming and J lost 1 base; unmatched junction nucleotides: 13. The CDR3 spans 18 residues. The CDR3 region has the DNA TGCGCCAGCAGCCAGGACCGAAGCGGGACGCTCTGCACAGATACGCAGTATTTT. Its translation is CASSQDRSGTLCTDTQYF.

This clonotype has at least ten counts. This chain joins TRBV6-6 and TRBJ2-2, with 10 nucleotides matching TRBD1. The length of the CDR3 is 15 residues. Germline CDR1 reads MNHNY; CDR2 reads SVGAGI (reference sequence). Trimming at V came to 2 bases and at J to 6 bases, leaving 3 bases not matched to a gene. The CDR3: CASSYGTGDAGELFF. CDR3 DNA: TGTGCCAGCAGTTACGGGACAGGGGACGCCGGGGAGCTGTTTTTT.

Many counts were recorded for this clonotype. One end of the junction does not line up with germline, which may come from a read error. This chain connects TRBV6-6 to TRBJ2-1, with 8 bases aligning to TRBD2. The CDR3 sequence is 12 residues long. CDR1 is MNHNY and CDR2 is SVGAGI in the germline V gene (reference sequence). In DNA, the CDR3 is TGTGCCAGCAGTTACCTGGGACCCGGGGGGGCCTTC. It translates to CASSYLGPGGAF.

This clonotype was seen at least ten times. This chain joins TRBV7-6 and TRBJ2-1; 8 nucleotides agree with TRBD1. Per germline, CDR1 SGHVS and CDR2 FNYEAQ. Losses at the gene ends were 0 bases for V and 9 bases for J; bases not matched to a gene: 16. This CDR3 is built from 18 residues. CDR3 nucleotide sequence: TGTGCCAGCAGCTTAGCATTCTCAGGGGGCGCGAGTATTGGTGAGCAGTTCTTC. Protein product: CASSLAFSGGASIGEQFF. The variable domain in full, with the rest retrieved from reference TRBV7-6 and TRBJ2-1, is GAGVSQSPRYKVTKRGQDVALRCDPISGHVSLYWYRQALGQGPEFLTYFNYEAQQDKSGLPNDRFSAERPEGSISTLTIQRTEQRDSAMYRCASSLAFSGGASIGEQFFGPGTRLTVL.

This clonotype was seen many times. J is TRBJ1-1 and V is TRBV6-6; D may be TRBD1 (5 bases). V was pared by 2 bases and J by 5 bases, with 12 bases between. Per germline, CDR1 MNHNY and CDR2 SVGAGI (reference sequence). CDR3 size: 14 residues. This CDR3 reads CASSYVEEGTEAFF. CDR3 DNA: TGTGCCAGCAGTTACGTAGAAGAGGGGACTGAAGCTTTCTTT.

This clonotype was observed a few times. A much larger clone lies one base from this, so it may be a read error. J is TRBJ2-7 and V is TRBV5-1, with a possible D match to TRBD1 (5 bases). This CDR3 region has 13 residues. Looked up from germline, CDR1 is SGHRS and CDR2 is YFSETQ. The CDR3 coding sequence is TGCGCCAGCAGCCCGCGACAGAACTACGAGCGGTACTTC. The encoded protein is CASSPRQNYERYF. Combining the CDR3 with reference TRBV5-1 and TRBJ2-7 gives the whole variable domain KAGVTQTPRYLIKTRGQQVTLSCSPISGHRSVSWYQQTPGQGLQFLFEYFSETQRNKGNFPGRFSGRQFSNSRSEMNVSTLELGDSALYLCASSPRQNYERYFGPGTRLTVT.

To note about this clonotype: A much bigger clone sits one base away, suggesting this may be a read error. V and J are TRBV7-6 and TRBJ2-3, with a tentative D call TRBD1 (6 bases). Germline assignment: CDR1 SGHVS and CDR2 FNYEAQ. CDR3 size: 16 residues. V lost 5 bases, J lost 4 bases, and 19 bases lay in between. The DNA of the CDR3 is TGTGCCAGCAGCCCTCTGGGCGTGGGGGCCTCAGATACGCAGTATTTT. The encoded protein is CASSPLGVGASDTQYF.

The sample holds a few counts of this clonotype. This sequence joins TRBV3-1 and TRBJ2-2, with 8 bases lining up with TRBD2. The CDR3 extends over 19 amino acids. V was clipped by 2 bases and J by 3 bases; unmatched bases: 14. Germline CDR1 and CDR2: LGHDT and YNNKEL (reference sequence). The CDR3 protein is CASSQLLPGGARDTGELFF. The CDR3 nucleotides are TGTGCCAGCAGCCAACTCCTCCCGGGAGGGGCGCGAGACACCGGGGAGCTGTTTTTT. Combining the CDR3 with reference TRBV3-1 and TRBJ2-2 gives the whole variable domain DTAVSQTPKYLVTQMGNDKSIKCEQNLGHDTMYWYKQDSKKFLKIMFSYNNKELIINETVPNRFSPKSPDKAHLNLHINSLELGDSAVYFCASSQLLPGGARDTGELFFGEGSRLTVL.

The chain carries TRBV27 and TRBJ2-2; D possibly corresponds to TRBD1 (5 bases). Per germline, CDR1 MNHEY and CDR2 SMNVEV (reference sequence). CDR3 length equals 15 residues. The V and J ends lost 1 base and 6 bases respectively, with 12 bases between them. The CDR3 loop reads CASSLLGGASGELFF. The CDR3 nucleotides are TGTGCCAGCAGTTTATTGGGTGGGGCCTCCGGGGAGCTGTTTTTT.

This clonotype was recorded many times. V gene TRBV28 combines with J gene TRBJ2-7; possibly TRBD1 or TRBD2 for D (5 bases each). V was cut by 2 bases and J by 5 bases, with 7 bases left in between. CDR3 length equals 12 residues. Germline V lookup: CDR1 MDHEN, CDR2 SYDVKM. In DNA, the CDR3 is TGTGCCAGCAGTTTAGGGGACCACGAGCAGTACTTC. It encodes CASSLGDHEQYF.

The table lists this clonotype with many counts. This rearrangement joins TRBV7-2 to TRBJ1-1; D is ambiguous. The CDR3 spans 13 residues. From germline, CDR1 is SGHTA and CDR2 FQGNSA. V lost 2 bases and J lost 5, with 9 bases in between. The CDR3, as DNA: TGTGCCAGCAGCTTACCAACATGGACTGAAGCTTTCTTT. Residues: CASSLPTWTEAFF.

This clonotype was detected ten times or more. The rearrangement joins TRBV20-1 to TRBJ2-3, with D unresolved. The length of the CDR3 is 13 residues. Trimming left V 6 bases short and J 10 bases short, with 20 bases between. CDR1 is DFQATT, CDR2 SNEGSKA, per germline (reference sequence). The CDR3 loop is CSAGGDIAQAQYF. The CDR3 nucleotides are TGCAGTGCCGGCGGTGATATCGCGCAGGCGCAGTATTTT.

This clonotype appeared a few times. This chain joins TRBV13 and TRBJ1-2, with 7 bases fitting TRBD1. Trimming cost V 7 bases and J 0 bases; bases outside gene matches: 14. The CDR3 runs 17 residues. Germline values: CDR1 PRHDT, CDR2 FYEKMQ (reference sequence). The CDR3 nucleotides are TGTGCCAGCACCAGACAGGGAGTCCTGTCTCCTAACTATGGCTACACCTTC. Its protein product is CASTRQGVLSPNYGYTF.

V usage is TRBV20-1 and J usage is TRBJ2-3, with 8 nucleotides matching TRBD2. The ends lost 0 bases at V and 2 bases at J; junction bases unmatched: 13. The CDR3 loop spans 18 amino acids. CDR1 is DFQATT and CDR2 is SNEGSKA in the germline V gene (reference sequence). The CDR3 sequence: CSARDPQLAATSTDTQYF. The CDR3 region has the DNA TGCAGTGCTAGAGATCCGCAACTAGCGGCGACATCCACAGATACGCAGTATTTT.

This clonotype was seen repeatedly, ten times or more. V gene TRBV29-1 combines with J gene TRBJ1-1; D unresolved. V dropped 6 bases and J dropped 7 bases, with 12 bases sitting between them. This CDR3 contains 11 residues. Germline values: CDR1 SQVTM, CDR2 ANQGSEA. The DNA of the CDR3 is TGCAGCGTCTCCTCCATCGATGAAGCTTTCTTT. Translated, it gives CSVSSIDEAFF.

This clonotype was picked up many times. The chain combines TRBV7-2 with TRBJ1-1, with TRBD1 identical over 7 bases. The CDR3 has 13 residues. The germline CDR1 and CDR2 sequences are SGHTA and FQGNSA. With V trimmed by 7 bases and J by 4 bases, 6 bases remained unmatched. CDR3 DNA sequence: TGTGCCAGCACAGGGGGACTGGGCACTGAAGCTTTCTTT. As protein: CASTGGLGTEAFF. The whole variable domain, filled in from reference TRBV7-2 and TRBJ1-1, reads GAGVSQSPSNKVTEKGKDVELRCDPISGHTALYWYRQSLGQGLEFLIYFQGNSAPDKSGLPSDRFSAERTGGSVSTLTIQRTQQEDSAVYLCASTGGLGTEAFFGQGTRLTVV.

The rearrangement uses TRBV12-3 or TRBV12-4 and TRBJ2-3; TRBD2 agrees at 9 bases. Unmatched junction bases numbered 11, after V lost 6 bases and J lost 4 bases. The CDR3 is 16 residues long. CDR3 protein: CASSPALAGSSDTQYF. CDR3 nucleotide sequence: TGTGCCAGCAGCCCCGCGCTAGCGGGATCCTCAGATACGCAGTATTTT.

In this sample, this clonotype turned up many times. This chain connects TRBV4-1 to TRBJ2-3; D unresolved. Between the trimmed V and J ends, which lost 0 bases and 5 bases, there was a span of 9 bases. CDR1 and CDR2 from the germline V gene are MGHRA and YSYEKL. The CDR3 covers 14 residues. The CDR3 loop reads CASSQDPQLDTQYF. For the CDR3, the DNA is TGCGCCAGCAGCCAAGATCCTCAGTTAGATACGCAGTATTTT.

V is TRBV19 and J is TRBJ1-5; 7 positions match TRBD1. Germline lookup yields CDR1 LNHDA and CDR2 SQIVND (reference sequence). The J segment lost 1 base and the V segment lost 5 bases, leaving 5 bases of the junction unmatched. The CDR3 covers 15 residues. This CDR3 reads CASSVDRASNQPQHF. The DNA of the CDR3 is TGTGCCAGTAGTGTCGACAGGGCCAGCAATCAGCCCCAGCATTTT. The entire variable domain, with the rest obtained from reference TRBV19 and TRBJ1-5, is as follows: DGGITQSPKYLFRKEGQNVTLSCEQNLNHDAMYWYRQDPGQGLRLIYYSQIVNDFQKGDIAEGYSVSREKKESFPLTVTSAQKNPTAFYLCASSVDRASNQPQHFGDGTRLSIL.

V is TRBV10-3 and J is TRBJ2-3, with 8 bases matching TRBD1. Trimming removed 4 bases from V and 6 bases from J; junction bases left unmatched: 6. The germline V gene encodes CDR1 ENHRY and CDR2 SYGVKD. This CDR3 is built from 14 residues. CDR3 in DNA: TGTGCCATCAGTGGGACAGGGCCGGCGGATACGCAGTATTTT. Amino acid sequence: CAISGTGPADTQYF.

The V call is TRBV19, the J call TRBJ1-5, with 8 positions matching TRBD1. Unmatched junction bases numbered 8, after V lost 9 bases and J lost 1 base. Germline CDR1 and CDR2: LNHDA and SQIVND (reference sequence). CDR3 size: 15 residues. The CDR3 sequence is CASSGQGGSNQPQHF. DNA for the CDR3: TGTGCCAGCTCCGGACAGGGAGGGAGCAATCAGCCCCAGCATTTT.

This clonotype was seen repeatedly, ten times or more. This chain uses TRBV4-1 with TRBJ2-3; TRBD2 matches 11 bases. Per the germline V gene, CDR1 is MGHRA and CDR2 is YSYEKL. The CDR3 contains 16 residues. V was clipped by 4 bases and J by 6 bases; unmatched bases: 9. For the CDR3, the DNA is TGCGCCAGCAGCCTCGGACTAGCGGGCCACCGGGATACGCAGTATTTT. Its protein product is CASSLGLAGHRDTQYF.

In this sample, this clonotype turned up a few times. CDR3 DNA sequence: TGTGCCAGCAGAACCTGGACAGGGCCGACCTACGAGCAGTACTTC. Its translation is CASRTWTGPTYEQYF. This chain connects TRBV6-2 or TRBV6-3 to TRBJ2-7; 8 bases fit TRBD1. V trimming: 6 bases; J trimming: 2 bases; junction bases outside the gene matches: 9. Germline CDR1 is MNHEY and CDR2 is SVGEGT. This CDR3 spans 15 amino acids.

The V gene is TRBV7-9, the J gene TRBJ2-4, with 7 bases aligning to TRBD2. This CDR3 region has 13 residues. V lost 5 bases, J lost 6 bases, and 4 bases stayed unmatched. Germline V CDR1 and CDR2: SEHNR, FQNEAQ (reference sequence). The CDR3 region has the DNA TGTGCCAGCAGCCATCCGGGAGGAAACATTCAGTACTTC. The encoded protein is CASSHPGGNIQYF.

At least ten counts were recorded for this clonotype. The V and J genes are TRBV5-1 and TRBJ2-3; weak D call: TRBD1 (5 bases). CDR1 SGHRS and CDR2 YFSETQ come from the germline V gene. CDR3 length: 13 amino acids. V lost 9 bases, J lost 4 bases, and 15 bases lay in between. The CDR3 nucleotides are TGCGCCACCGGCTGGGGCGGCGCAGATACGCAGTATTTT. Encoded protein: CATGWGGADTQYF.

The gene calls are TRBV25-1 and TRBJ2-1, with 7 bases that match TRBD2. CDR3 length: 15 residues. The germline CDR1 and CDR2 sequences are MGHDK and SYGVNS. Trimming at V came to 4 bases and at J to 2 bases, leaving 5 bases not matched to a gene. DNA of the CDR3: TGTGCCAGCAGTGCCTCTAGCGGAGCCTACAATGAGCAGTTCTTC. Encoded protein: CASSASSGAYNEQFF.